This T cell receptor (beta chain) appears in the sequencing data of a study of OX40 agonist ivuxolimab in advanced cancers. Study-level information: Prior anti-PD-1, anti-PD-L1 or anti-CTLA-4 therapy did not bar entry, and roughly 40% had some.

Concerning this clone: The antigen remains unidentified.

Study-level results: The expanded peripheral T cells' antigen specificity was not determined.

Using immunoSEQ multiplex PCR, the repertoire was profiled, and TCRdb retains in-frame clones only, with some absent. The repertoire holds more than 45,000 clones, with around 90% as singletons. The sample was CD4+ or CD8+ T cells sorted from blood, taken in a trial of the OX40 agonist ivuxolimab. This receptor was identified in an adult with an advanced solid tumor such as melanoma, head and neck, liver or kidney cancer.

The CDR3 loop reads CASSLEGQGTDTQYF. CDR3 sequence (DNA): TGCGCCAGCAGCTTGGAGGGACAGGGCACAGATACGCAGTATTTT. The chain couples TRBV5-1 to TRBJ2-3, with 8 nucleotides matching TRBD1. Germline lookup yields CDR1 SGHRS and CDR2 YFSETQ. Losses at the gene ends were 0 bases for V and 1 base for J; bases not matched to a gene: 1. CDR3 size: 15 residues.